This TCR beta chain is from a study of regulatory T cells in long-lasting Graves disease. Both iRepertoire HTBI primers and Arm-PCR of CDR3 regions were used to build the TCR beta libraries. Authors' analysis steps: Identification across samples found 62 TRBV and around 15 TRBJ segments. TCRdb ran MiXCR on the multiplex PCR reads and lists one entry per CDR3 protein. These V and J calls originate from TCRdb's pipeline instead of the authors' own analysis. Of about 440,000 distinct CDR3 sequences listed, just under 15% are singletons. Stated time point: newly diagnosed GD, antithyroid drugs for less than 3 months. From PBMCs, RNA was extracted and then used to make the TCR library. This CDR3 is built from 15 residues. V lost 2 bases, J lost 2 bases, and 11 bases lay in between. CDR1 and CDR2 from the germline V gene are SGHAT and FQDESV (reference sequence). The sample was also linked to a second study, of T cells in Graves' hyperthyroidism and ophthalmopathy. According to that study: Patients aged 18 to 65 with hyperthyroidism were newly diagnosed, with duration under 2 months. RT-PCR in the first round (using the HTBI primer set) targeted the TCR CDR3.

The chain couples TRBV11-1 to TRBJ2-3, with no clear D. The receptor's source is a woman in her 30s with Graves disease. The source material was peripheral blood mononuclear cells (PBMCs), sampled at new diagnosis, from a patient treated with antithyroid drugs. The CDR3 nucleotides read TGTGCCAGCAGCTTAACGGAACTACTCACAGATACGCAGTATTTT. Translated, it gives CASSLTELLTDTQYF.